This T cell receptor beta chain was sequenced in a study of brain T cells in children with intractable seizures. Sequencing used immunoSEQ multiplex PCR; TCRdb keeps in-frame clones, though not all of them. The table shows a few hundred thousand clones, with approximately 93% occurring only once. With respect to this clone: Its antigen is currently unknown.

Findings and caveats of the study: Pre- and post-surgery blood differed in depth, so pre-surgery absences may be undersampling.

Time point indicated: blood from clinic visit 5 months post-surgery; TSC patient then seizure free. This receptor was obtained from a boy younger than two with tuberous sclerosis and intractable seizures. The sequenced sample was peripheral blood, obtained about 5 months after surgery.

For the CDR3, the DNA is TGTGCCAGTAGAGCGGGACAGATAAATTCACCCCTCCACTTT. Its translation: CASRAGQINSPLHF. The chain combines TRBV19 with TRBJ1-6, with TRBD1 matching 7 bases. Germline V gene lookup returns CDR1 LNHDA and CDR2 SQIVND (reference sequence). Germline trimming cut 6 bases from V and 7 bases from J; bases unmatched to any gene: 6. This CDR3 has 14 amino acids.